A selection of T cell receptor beta chains follows, all from one sample in a study of vaccination effects on CD4 cells after COVID-19. The protocol was immunoSEQ multiplex PCR, while the TCRdb copy is restricted to in-frame clones and leaves out a portion. The sample holds approximately 47,000 clones, about 70% seen once. For these TCRs, the target antigens are not known. The sequencing used CD4+ T cells from PBMCs cultured without peptide, collected after COVID-19 vaccination. These receptors all stem from a human donor who received a COVID-19 vaccine. The CDR3 runs from the conserved cysteine through the conserved F or W. The size field is filled for only some rows; it gives once, few, many or a size class.

>once|TRBV5-5|14|TRBJ1-2
CASSPRQGDYGYTF
>once|TRBV21-1|16|TRBJ1-1
CASSTFFSRGNTEAFF
>-|TRBV2|12|TRBJ2-5
CASSERWETQYF
>-|TRBV4-1|19|TRBJ2-6
CASSQPLEDWDSGANVLTF
>-|TRBV5-4|15|TRBJ2-2
CASSPPGDNTGELFF
>-|TRBV19|14|TRBJ2-2
CATFRDTRTGELFF
>-|TRBV7-9|14|TRBJ1-4
CASSLDLQGEKLFF
>once|TRBV7-9|17|TRBJ2-1
CASSLRVVGGRDDEQFF
>-|TRBV30|13|TRBJ2-5
CAWSVRIRETQYF
>-|TRBV2|14|TRBJ1-2
CASSARQGNYGYTF
>-|TRBV6-5|13|TRBJ2-7
CASRSGGGYEQYF
>-|TRBV19|14|TRBJ1-1
CASSMRGWSTEAFF
>-|TRBV7-9|12|TRBJ1-1
CASSFAGVEAFF
>-|TRBV2|13|TRBJ2-7
CASSLDSAYEQYF
>-|TRBV27|17|TRBJ1-2
CASSFGGRGAPWGGYTF
>-|TRBV6-2/TRBV6-3|16|TRBJ2-2
CASNPTSGGRTGELFF
>-|TRBV27|16|TRBJ2-2
CASSSGLAGVSGELFF